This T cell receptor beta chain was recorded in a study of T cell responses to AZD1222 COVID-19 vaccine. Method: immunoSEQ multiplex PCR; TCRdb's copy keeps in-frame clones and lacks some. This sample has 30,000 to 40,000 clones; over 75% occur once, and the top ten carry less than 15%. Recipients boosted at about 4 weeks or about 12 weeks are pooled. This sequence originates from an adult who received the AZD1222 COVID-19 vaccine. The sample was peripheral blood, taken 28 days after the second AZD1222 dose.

DNA of the CDR3: TGTGCCAGCAGCCCCGACAGGGCTAATGAAAAACTGTTTTTT. This encodes CASSPDRANEKLFF. The chain combines TRBV7-2 with TRBJ1-4; 7 bases fit TRBD1. Germline values: CDR1 SGHTA, CDR2 FQGNSA. The length of the CDR3 is 14 residues. V was pared by 5 bases and J by 3 bases, with 3 bases of the junction left unmatched.